These 13 T cell receptor beta chains originate from one sample sequenced in a study of T-cell reconstitution after alpha-beta-depleted transplantation in children. Library preparation (for TCRbeta) was performed with unique molecular identifiers. One entry per CDR3 protein results from TCRdb running MiXCR on the PCR reads. The sample holds around 78,000 distinct CDR3 sequences; approximately 7.3% are singletons and the top ten take over 2.5%. Sample: PBMCs from the stem cell graft donor, taken from the stem cell graft. The receptors shown here come from a human donor who donated a stem cell graft to a child with acute lymphoblastic leukemia.

This clonotype was seen a handful of times. The chain uses TRBV6-1 and TRBJ1-5; 8 bases are a match to TRBD1. V shed 6 bases, J shed 2 bases, and the junction held 6 bases outside the gene matches. The CDR3 covers 15 residues. Germline loops: CDR1 MNHNS, CDR2 SASEGT. CDR3 sequence reads: CASRRQGSGNQPQHF. The CDR3 nucleotides are TGTGCCAGCAGACGACAGGGGAGCGGCAATCAGCCCCAGCATTTT.

J is TRBJ2-7 and V is TRBV7-6; weak D call: TRBD2 (6 bases). Germline V gene sequence: CDR1 SGHVS, CDR2 FNYEAQ. The CDR3 length is 12 residues. Trimming shortened V by 5 bases and J by 3 bases, and 8 bases separated the two germline ends. DNA of the CDR3: TGTGCCAGCAGCACCGGGGGCTACGAGCAGTACTTC. It is translated as CASSTGGYEQYF.

This clonotype was detected ten times or more. This chain uses TRBV7-2 with TRBJ2-3, with D maybe TRBD2 (6 bases). The CDR3 spans 13 residues. Trimming shortened V by 8 bases and J by 1 base, and 10 bases separated the two germline ends. Germline V CDR1 and CDR2: SGHTA, FQGNSA. The CDR3 bases are TGTGCCAGCTACAGACTAGGCACAGATACGCAGTATTTT. Residues: CASYRLGTDTQYF.

This clonotype turned up a few times. This sequence joins TRBV6-2 or TRBV6-3 and TRBJ2-3, with 10 nucleotides matching TRBD2. Germline V CDR1 and CDR2: MNHEY, SVGEGT. Losses at the gene ends were 10 bases for V and 2 bases for J; bases not matched to a gene: 6. This CDR3 region has 14 residues. CDR3 nucleotide sequence: TGTGCCATCAAACTAGCGGGGCCCACAGATACGCAGTATTTT. This codes for CAIKLAGPTDTQYF.

This clonotype was observed at least ten times. This sequence joins TRBV7-9 and TRBJ2-1, with TRBD1 matching over 10 bases. The V and J ends lost 1 base and 5 bases, in that order; junction bases with no gene match: 5. Germline CDR1 and CDR2: SEHNR and FQNEAQ (reference sequence). The CDR3 is 16 residues long. In DNA, the CDR3 is TGTGCCAGCAGCTTAGTAGGGACAGGGGAAGACAATGAGCAGTTCTTC. Residues: CASSLVGTGEDNEQFF. The full variable domain, completed using reference TRBV7-9 and TRBJ2-1, is DTGVSQNPRHKITKRGQNVTFRCDPISEHNRLYWYRQTLGQGPEFLTYFQNEAQLEKSRLLSDRFSAERPKGSFSTLEIQRTEQGDSAMYLCASSLVGTGEDNEQFFGPGTRLTVL.

This clonotype was found many times. The J gene is TRBJ1-1, the V gene TRBV18, with D hard to call. In germline, CDR1 is KGHSH, CDR2 LQKENI. The CDR3 runs 13 residues. The V end was cut by 3 bases, the J end by 4 bases, with 9 bases between. CDR3 nucleotides: TGTGCCAGCTCACCTCGGGTAGGCACTGAAGCTTTCTTT. Translated, it gives CASSPRVGTEAFF.

Comments on this clonotype: One end of the junction varies from germline; a read error may be responsible. The chain combines TRBV6-4 with TRBJ2-3; no firm D call. Germline CDR1 is MRHNA and CDR2 is SNTAGT. The CDR3 has 13 amino acids. CDR3 coding DNA: TGTGCCAGCAGTGACAGGGCCACAGATACGCAGTATTTC. Residues: CASSDRATDTQYF.

This clonotype was recorded a few times. The V call is TRBV18, the J call TRBJ1-3; no definite D call. V shed 6 bases and J shed 4 bases, with 13 bases lying between them. This CDR3 spans 14 amino acids. CDR1 and CDR2 from the germline V gene are KGHSH and LQKENI. The CDR3 nucleotides are TGTGCCAGCTCCCCAGAAGAGGGAGGAAACACCATATATTTT. It is translated as CASSPEEGGNTIYF. Drawing the rest from reference TRBV18 and TRBJ1-3, the complete variable domain is NAGVMQNPRHLVRRRGQEARLRCSPMKGHSHVYWYRQLPEEGLKFMVYLQKENIIDESGMPKERFSAEFPKEGPSILRIQQVVRGDSAAYFCASSPEEGGNTIYFGEGSWLTVV.

This clonotype has a count of ten or more. The chain combines TRBV7-8 with TRBJ1-1; D perhaps matches TRBD1 (5 bases). Looked up from germline, CDR1 is SGHVS and CDR2 is FQNEAQ. CDR3 length: 14 residues. V was pared by 3 bases and J by 0 bases, with 8 bases between. CDR3 DNA sequence: TGTGCCAGCAGCTTGGGGCAGTTGAACACTGAAGCTTTCTTT. Amino acids: CASSLGQLNTEAFF.

This clonotype was seen at least ten times. The junction and the germline gene differ at one end; a read error may be behind it. V and J are TRBV29-1 and TRBJ1-1, with TRBD1 identical over 7 bases. Germline CDR1 is SQVTM and CDR2 is ANQGSEA. The CDR3 contains 12 residues. CDR3: CSVVQGGLGSKF. As DNA, the CDR3 is TGCAGCGTTGTGCAGGGGGGGCTTGGATCGAAGTTT.

This clonotype was seen ten or more times. The chain uses TRBV4-3 and TRBJ2-6, with D possibly being TRBD1 or TRBD2 (5 bases each). V lost 0 bases, J lost 3 bases, and 9 bases lay in between. Germline lookup yields CDR1 LGHNA and CDR2 YSLEER. The CDR3 loop spans 16 amino acids. CDR3 nucleotides: TGCGCCAGCAGCCAAGATTTGGGGGTTGGGGCCAACGTCCTGACTTTC. This translates into CASSQDLGVGANVLTF.

V gene TRBV14 combines with J gene TRBJ1-6; D gene uncertain. This CDR3 has 17 amino acids. V shed 0 bases and J shed 7 bases, with 16 bases lying between them. Germline V lookup: CDR1 SGHDN, CDR2 FVKESK. DNA for the CDR3: TGTGCCAGCAGCCAAGATAAAATCGCGGCCTGGAATTCACCCCTCCACTTT. Translation: CASSQDKIAAWNSPLHF.

This clonotype was recorded many times. The V gene is TRBV12-3 or TRBV12-4, the J gene TRBJ1-2, with D maybe TRBD1 (6 bases). The length of the CDR3 is 13 residues. Trimming removed 6 bases from V and 8 bases from J, with 16 bases in between. CDR3 DNA sequence: TGTGCCAGCAGCCCTCGGGGGGCGCGAGGCTACACCTTC. This codes for CASSPRGARGYTF.